The present entry profiles one TCR beta chain with its context. This clonotype is a singleton in its sample. The clone's antigen remains unknown. No much larger clonotype is one base removed from it; base qualities were not supplied. A lone read offers only weak evidence. V and J are truncated by 5 bases and 6 bases respectively, leaving an intervening sequence of 8 bases. The CDR3, from cysteine to phenylalanine, totals 11 residues. Only CDR3 DNA is held: 33 bases, read in frame from base 1. The library was built by means of RT-PCR. These reads were obtained on an Illumina HiSeq 2500. In-frame beta chains were kept once TCRdb had trimmed the public reads at Q25 with fastp and called clones with MiXCR. Every entry covers one CDR3 protein and lists the most common genes and DNA from its rows. The sample records some 3,000 distinct CDR3 sequences, around 80% of which are singletons. The ten biggest clones cover 1.6% of the sample.

These data originate in a study of yellow fever vaccine responses in identical twins (dated by TCRdb to 2016 to 2019). Study-wide context: The study precisely tracked vaccine-responding T cell clones in identical twins. Summary of the overall study and its limitations: According to the authors, the vaccine-induced T cell response in identical twins seemed to be partly convergent and partly specific to each individual.

The source material was T cells from blood (PBMCs), unsorted or a sorted subset (not recorded which), sampled before or after yellow fever vaccination (not recorded which). The TCR comes from a woman younger than 30 who received the yellow fever vaccine. Donor details come from another sample of the same person, matched by shared clones. The rearranged chain carries TRBV12-3 or TRBV12-4 and TRBJ2-7; no D segment can be confidently identified. The sequence in DNA is TGTGCCAGCAGTCTCGAATCCGAGCAGTACTTC. This encodes CASSLESEQYF.